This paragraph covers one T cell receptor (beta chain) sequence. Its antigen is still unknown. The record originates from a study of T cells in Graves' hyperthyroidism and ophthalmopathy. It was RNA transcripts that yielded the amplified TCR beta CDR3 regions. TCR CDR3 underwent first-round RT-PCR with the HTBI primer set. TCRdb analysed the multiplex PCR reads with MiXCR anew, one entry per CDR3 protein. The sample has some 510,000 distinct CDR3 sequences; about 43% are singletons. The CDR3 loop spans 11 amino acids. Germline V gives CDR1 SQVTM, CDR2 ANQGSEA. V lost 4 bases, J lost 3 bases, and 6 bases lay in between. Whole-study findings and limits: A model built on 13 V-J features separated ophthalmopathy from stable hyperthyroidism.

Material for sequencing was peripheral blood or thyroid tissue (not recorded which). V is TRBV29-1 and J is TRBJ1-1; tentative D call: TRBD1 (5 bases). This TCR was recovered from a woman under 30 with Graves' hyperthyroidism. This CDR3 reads CSVGGDTEAFF. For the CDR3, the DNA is TGCAGCGTTGGGGGGGACACTGAAGCTTTCTTT.